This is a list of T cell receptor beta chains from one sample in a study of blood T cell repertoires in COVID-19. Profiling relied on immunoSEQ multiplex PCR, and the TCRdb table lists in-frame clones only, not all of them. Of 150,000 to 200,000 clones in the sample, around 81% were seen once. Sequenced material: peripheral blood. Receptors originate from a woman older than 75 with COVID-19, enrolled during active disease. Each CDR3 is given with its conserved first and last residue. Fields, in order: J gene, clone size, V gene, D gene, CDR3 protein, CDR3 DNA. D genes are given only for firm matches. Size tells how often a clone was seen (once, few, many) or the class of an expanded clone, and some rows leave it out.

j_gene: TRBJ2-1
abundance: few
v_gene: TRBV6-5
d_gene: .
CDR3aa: CASSLVGGGNEQFF
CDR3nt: TGTGCCAGCAGCCTAGTAGGGGGTGGAAATGAGCAGTTCTTC

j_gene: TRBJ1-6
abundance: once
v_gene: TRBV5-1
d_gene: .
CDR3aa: CASSPVQGSNSPLHF
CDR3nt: TGCGCCAGCAGCCCGGTACAGGGATCCAATTCACCCCTCCACTTT

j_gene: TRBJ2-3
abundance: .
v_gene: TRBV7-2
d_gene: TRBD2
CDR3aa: CASSYSGGRIDTQYF
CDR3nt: TGTGCCAGCAGCTACTCGGGGGGGCGGATAGATACGCAGTATTTT

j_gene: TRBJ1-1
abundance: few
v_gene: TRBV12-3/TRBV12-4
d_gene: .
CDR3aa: CASKPTLNTEAFF
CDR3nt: TGTGCCAGCAAACCGACACTGAACACTGAAGCTTTCTTT

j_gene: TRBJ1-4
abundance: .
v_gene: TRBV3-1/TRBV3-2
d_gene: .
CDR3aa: CASSPLYGTTNEKLFF
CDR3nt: TGTGCCAGCAGCCCCTTATACGGTACAACTAATGAAAAACTGTTTTTT

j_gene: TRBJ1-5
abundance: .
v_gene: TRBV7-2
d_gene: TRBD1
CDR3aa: CASSPGQGQPQHF
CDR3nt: TGTGCCAGCAGCCCGGGACAGGGACAGCCCCAGCATTTT

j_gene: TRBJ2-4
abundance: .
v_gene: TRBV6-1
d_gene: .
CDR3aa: CASSDIIAKNIQYF
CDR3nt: TGTGCCAGCAGTGACATCATAGCCAAAAACATTCAGTACTTC

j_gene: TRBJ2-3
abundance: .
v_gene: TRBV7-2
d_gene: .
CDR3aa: CASSSQRRPDTQYF
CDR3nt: TGTGCCAGCAGCTCCCAGCGAAGACCGGATACGCAGTATTTT

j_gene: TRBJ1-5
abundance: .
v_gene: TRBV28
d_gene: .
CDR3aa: CASRQEGFREVGSNQPQHF
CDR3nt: TGTGCCAGCAGGCAAGAGGGGTTCAGGGAGGTCGGAAGCAATCAGCCCCAGCATTTT

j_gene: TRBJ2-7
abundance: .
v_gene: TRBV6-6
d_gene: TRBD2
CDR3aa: CASRTSGSVVEQYF
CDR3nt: TGTGCCAGCAGGACTAGCGGGAGTGTGGTCGAGCAGTACTTC

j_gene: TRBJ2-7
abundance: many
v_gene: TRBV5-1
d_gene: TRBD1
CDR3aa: CASRNEGQGKYEQYF
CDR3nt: TGCGCCAGCAGAAATGAGGGACAGGGGAAATACGAGCAGTACTTC

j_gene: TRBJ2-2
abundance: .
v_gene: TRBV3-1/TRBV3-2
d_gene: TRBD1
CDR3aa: CASTGQGNTGELFF
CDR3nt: TGTGCCAGTACGGGACAGGGGAACACCGGGGAGCTGTTTTTT

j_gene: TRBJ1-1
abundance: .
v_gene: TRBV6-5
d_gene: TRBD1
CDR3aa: CASSSETGGSTEAFF
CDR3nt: TGTGCCAGCAGTTCGGAGACAGGGGGGAGCACTGAAGCTTTCTTT

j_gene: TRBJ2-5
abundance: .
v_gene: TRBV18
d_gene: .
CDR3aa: CASSPLSETQYF
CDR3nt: TGTGCCAGCTCACCTCTTTCTGAGACCCAGTACTTC

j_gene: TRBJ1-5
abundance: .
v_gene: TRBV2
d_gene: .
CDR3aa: CASSGQNRDQPQHF
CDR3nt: TGTGCCAGCAGCGGACAGAACAGGGATCAGCCCCAGCATTTT

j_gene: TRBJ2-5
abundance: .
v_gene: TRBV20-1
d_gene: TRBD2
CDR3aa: CSPGLQETQYF
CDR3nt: TGCAGTCCGGGACTACAAGAGACCCAGTACTTC

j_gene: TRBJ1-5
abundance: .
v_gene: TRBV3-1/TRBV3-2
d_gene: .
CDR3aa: CASSQVRWGQPQHF
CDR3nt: TGTGCCAGCAGCCAAGTCAGGTGGGGCCAGCCCCAGCATTTT

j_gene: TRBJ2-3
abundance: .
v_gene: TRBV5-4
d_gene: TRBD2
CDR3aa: CASSAKGAGGLDTQYF
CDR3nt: TGTGCCAGCAGCGCCAAGGGTGCGGGAGGATTAGATACGCAGTATTTT

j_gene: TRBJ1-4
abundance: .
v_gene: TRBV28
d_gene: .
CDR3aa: CASSPEGATNEKLFF
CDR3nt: TGTGCCAGCAGTCCGGAGGGTGCAACTAATGAAAAACTGTTTTTT

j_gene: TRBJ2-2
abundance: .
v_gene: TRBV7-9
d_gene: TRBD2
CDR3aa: CASSFRTSGTGELFF
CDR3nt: TGTGCCAGCAGCTTTCGGACTAGCGGAACCGGGGAGCTGTTTTTT

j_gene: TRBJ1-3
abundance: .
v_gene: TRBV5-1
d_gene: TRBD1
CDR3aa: CASNTGTGGNTIYF
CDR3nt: TGCGCCAGCAACACCGGGACAGGAGGAAACACCATATATTTT

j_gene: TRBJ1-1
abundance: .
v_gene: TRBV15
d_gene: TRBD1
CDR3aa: CATSRVDRDTEAFF
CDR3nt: TGTGCCACCAGCAGAGTGGACAGGGACACTGAAGCTTTCTTT

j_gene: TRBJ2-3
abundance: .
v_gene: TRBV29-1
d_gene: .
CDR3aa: CSVDLADHTDTQYF
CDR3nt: TGCAGCGTTGACTTAGCGGACCACACAGATACGCAGTATTTT

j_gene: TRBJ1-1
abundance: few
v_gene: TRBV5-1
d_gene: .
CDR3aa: CASSLQGNTEAFF
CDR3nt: TGCGCCAGCAGCTTACAGGGGAACACTGAAGCTTTCTTT

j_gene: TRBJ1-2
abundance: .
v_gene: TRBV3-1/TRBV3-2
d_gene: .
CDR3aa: CASSQDARIGGYTF
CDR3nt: TGTGCCAGCAGCCAAGATGCGAGGATTGGTGGCTACACCTTC

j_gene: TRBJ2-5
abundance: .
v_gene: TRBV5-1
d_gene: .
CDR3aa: CASSIGGGKETQYF
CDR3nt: TGCGCCAGCAGCATCGGTGGGGGGAAGGAGACCCAGTACTTC

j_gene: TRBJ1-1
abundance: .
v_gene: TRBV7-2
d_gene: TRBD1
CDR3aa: CASRKGTAATEAFF
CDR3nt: TGTGCCAGCAGAAAGGGGACAGCCGCTACTGAAGCTTTCTTT

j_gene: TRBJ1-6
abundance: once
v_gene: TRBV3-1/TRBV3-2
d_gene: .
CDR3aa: CASSQVGGSSYNSPLHF
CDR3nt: TGTGCCAGCAGCCAAGTCGGGGGGAGCTCCTATAATTCACCCCTCCACTTT